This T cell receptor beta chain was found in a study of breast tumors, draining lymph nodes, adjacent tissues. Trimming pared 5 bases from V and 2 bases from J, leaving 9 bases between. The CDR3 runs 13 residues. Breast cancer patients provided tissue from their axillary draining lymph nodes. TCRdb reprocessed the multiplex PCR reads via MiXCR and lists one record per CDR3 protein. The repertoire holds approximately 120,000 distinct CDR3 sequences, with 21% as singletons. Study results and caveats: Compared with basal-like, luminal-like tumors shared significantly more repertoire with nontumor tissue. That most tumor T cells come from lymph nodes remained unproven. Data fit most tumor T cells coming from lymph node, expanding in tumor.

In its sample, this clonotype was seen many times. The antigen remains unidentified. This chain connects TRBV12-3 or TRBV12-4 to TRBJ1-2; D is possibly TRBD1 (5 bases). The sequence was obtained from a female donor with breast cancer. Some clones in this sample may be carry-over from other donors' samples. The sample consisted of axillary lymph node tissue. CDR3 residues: CASSPQENYGYTF. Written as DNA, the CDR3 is TGTGCCAGCAGTCCACAGGAAAACTATGGCTACACCTTC.